These T cell receptor beta chains were read from a single sample in a study of neurological immune-mediated disorders. A single record per CDR3 protein comes from TCRdb applying MiXCR to the 5' RACE reads. There are fewer than 25,000 distinct CDR3 sequences in the sample; 13% occur only once, and roughly 17% lies in the top ten. The sequenced sample consisted of PBMCs. These receptors were obtained from a woman aged 40 to 55 with HTLV-1-associated myelopathy (HAM/TSP). The CDR3 runs from the conserved cysteine through the conserved F or W. A D gene is named only where the DNA matches it firmly. Clone size appears in some rows only: once, few, many, or a class for an expanded clone.

cdr3_nt,cdr3_aa,clone_size,j_call,d_call,v_call
TGTGCCAGCAGCCAAGATCCGGTTAACTATGGCTACACCTTC,CASSQDPVNYGYTF,few,TRBJ1-2,.,TRBV3-1
TGTGCCAGCAGTTCCGACAGGGCTGGGGCCAACGTCCTGACTTTC,CASSSDRAGANVLTF,many,TRBJ2-6,TRBD1,TRBV5-6
TGTGCCACCAGCAGAGATCTCATCGGCGAAAAACTGTTTTTT,CATSRDLIGEKLFF,many,TRBJ1-4,.,TRBV15
TGTGTCAGCAGCTTAAACTGGGCAGACACGCAGTATTTT,CVSSLNWADTQYF,.,TRBJ2-3,.,TRBV5-5
TGCGCCAGCAGCCCGGGACATTCCTCTGGGGCCAACGTCCTGACTTTC,CASSPGHSSGANVLTF,many,TRBJ2-6,.,TRBV5-1
TGTGCCAGCAGCTTATTCGGACAGACGGATGAGCAGTTCTTC,CASSLFGQTDEQFF,many,TRBJ2-1,.,TRBV7-2
TGCGCCAGCAGCATACAGGGTAGTGCCGCCGGGGAGCTGTTTTTT,CASSIQGSAAGELFF,many,TRBJ2-2,.,TRBV5-1
TGCAGTGCTAGTAAGGCAGGGCTAAATGAAACACTGTTTTTT,CSASKAGLNETLFF,.,TRBJ1-4,.,TRBV20-1
TGTGCCAGCAGCCAAGGGGCAGATACGCAGTATTTT,CASSQGADTQYF,few,TRBJ2-3,.,TRBV14
TGTGCCACCAGTGATGGAGACAGGGGGTACGCCGGGGAGCTGTTTTTT,CATSDGDRGYAGELFF,many,TRBJ2-2,TRBD1,TRBV24-1
TGCAGCGTGCTACAGGGTGAGGTCATACCCCAGTACTTC,CSVLQGEVIPQYF,many,TRBJ2-5,.,TRBV29-1
TGCGCCAGCAGCCAGGGACTAGCGGGGGGGCAGGAGACCCAGTACTTC,CASSQGLAGGQETQYF,many,TRBJ2-5,TRBD2,TRBV5-1
TGTGCCAGCAGTGAATTGAGGGGGGCAGCTTGGAATTCACCCCTCCACTTT,CASSELRGAAWNSPLHF,.,TRBJ1-6,.,TRBV6-1
TGCAGTGCCAAAAAACCTTGGGGACAGGGCTATGGCTACACCTTC,CSAKKPWGQGYGYTF,many,TRBJ1-2,TRBD1,TRBV20-1
TGTGCCAGCGTCCTACTAGTGACGGGGAATGAGCAGTTCTTC,CASVLLVTGNEQFF,many,TRBJ2-1,.,TRBV9
TGCGCCAGCAGTGACTGGGGAGGCACCGGGGAGCTGTTTTTT,CASSDWGGTGELFF,medium-sized,TRBJ2-2,.,TRBV10-2
TGTGCCAGCAGTTTATCCCCCCCCCAAGAGCAGTACTTC,CASSLSPPQEQYF,many,TRBJ2-7,.,TRBV28
TGCGCCAGCAGCCAGACAGGGGGAAGTCTCTATCAGTACTTC,CASSQTGGSLYQYF,.,TRBJ2-7,TRBD1,TRBV5-1
TGTGCCAGCAGTTTAAACAGGGCGAGCTCCTACAATGAGCAGTTCTTC,CASSLNRASSYNEQFF,many,TRBJ2-1,.,TRBV12-3/TRBV12-4
TGCGCCAGCAGCACGGACACCACCTCATACAATGTGCAGTTCTTC,CASSTDTTSYNVQFF,.,TRBJ2-1,.,TRBV5-1
TGTGCCAGCAGCATCCGGGACAGGGGGCGAATAGTCCCAGATACGCAGTATTTT,CASSIRDRGRIVPDTQYF,many,TRBJ2-3,TRBD1,TRBV7-6
TGTGCCATCACTGCGCCCGGGGGCCATCAAGTGGGGAGTGAAAAACTGTTTTTT,CAITAPGGHQVGSEKLFF,many,TRBJ1-4,.,TRBV10-3
TGTGCCAGCTCACCCATAGCAGATACGCAGTATTTT,CASSPIADTQYF,many,TRBJ2-3,.,TRBV18
TGCGCCAGCAGCTTGGCAGGGGGGTTGGACACTGAAGCTTTCTTT,CASSLAGGLDTEAFF,many,TRBJ1-1,TRBD1,TRBV5-1
TGTGCCAGCAGCGGACAGGGCTACCAAGAGACCCAGTACTTC,CASSGQGYQETQYF,many,TRBJ2-5,TRBD1,TRBV11-2
TGTGCCACCAGTGACCCTAGCGGGGGGTCCTCTAGCACAGATACGCAGTATTTT,CATSDPSGGSSSTDTQYF,many,TRBJ2-3,TRBD2,TRBV24-1
TGCAGTGCTCAGATCCCCAGCCCCAATGAGCAGTTCTTC,CSAQIPSPNEQFF,many,TRBJ2-1,.,TRBV20-1
TGTGCCAGCAGCGGACGCGACAGGGGTGAGCAGTTCTTC,CASSGRDRGEQFF,many,TRBJ2-1,TRBD1,TRBV7-8
TGTGCCAGTAAGGCATCAATAAGCGGGGAGCTGTTTTTT,CASKASISGELFF,many,TRBJ2-2,.,TRBV19